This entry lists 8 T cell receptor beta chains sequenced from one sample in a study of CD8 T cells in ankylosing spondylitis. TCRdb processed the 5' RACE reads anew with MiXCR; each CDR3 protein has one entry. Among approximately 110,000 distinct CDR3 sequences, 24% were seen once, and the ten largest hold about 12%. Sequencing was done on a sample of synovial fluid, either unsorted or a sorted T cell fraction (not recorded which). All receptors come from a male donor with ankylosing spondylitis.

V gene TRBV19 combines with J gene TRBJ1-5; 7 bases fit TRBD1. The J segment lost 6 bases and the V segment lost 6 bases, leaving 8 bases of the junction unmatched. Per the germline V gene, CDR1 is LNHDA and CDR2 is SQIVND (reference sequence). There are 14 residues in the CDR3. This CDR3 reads CASSPDRTSQPQHF. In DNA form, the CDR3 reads TGTGCCAGTAGCCCGGACAGGACAAGTCAGCCCCAGCATTTT.

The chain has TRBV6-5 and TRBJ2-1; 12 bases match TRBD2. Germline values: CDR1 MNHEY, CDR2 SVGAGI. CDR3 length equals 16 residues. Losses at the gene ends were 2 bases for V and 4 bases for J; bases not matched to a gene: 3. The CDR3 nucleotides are TGTGCCAGCAGTTACCTAGCGGGAGGGCCATACAATGAGCAGTTCTTC. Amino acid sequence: CASSYLAGGPYNEQFF.

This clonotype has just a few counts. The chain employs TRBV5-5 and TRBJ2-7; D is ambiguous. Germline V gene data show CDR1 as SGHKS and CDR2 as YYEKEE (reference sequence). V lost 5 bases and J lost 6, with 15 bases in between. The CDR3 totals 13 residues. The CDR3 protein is CASSRPRPSEQYF. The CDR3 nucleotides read TGTGCCAGCAGTCGGCCCCGGCCGTCCGAGCAGTACTTC.

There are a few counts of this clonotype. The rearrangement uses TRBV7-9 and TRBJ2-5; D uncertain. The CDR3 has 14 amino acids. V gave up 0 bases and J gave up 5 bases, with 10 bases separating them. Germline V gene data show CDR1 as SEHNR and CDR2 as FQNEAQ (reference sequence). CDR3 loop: CASSLAVAAETQYF. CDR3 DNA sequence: TGTGCCAGCAGCTTAGCAGTAGCAGCGGAGACCCAGTACTTC.

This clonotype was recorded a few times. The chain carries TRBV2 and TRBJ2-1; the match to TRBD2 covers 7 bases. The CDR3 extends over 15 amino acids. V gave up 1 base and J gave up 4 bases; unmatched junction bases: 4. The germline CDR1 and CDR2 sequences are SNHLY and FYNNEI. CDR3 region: CASSEGSSGYNEQFF. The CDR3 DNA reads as TGTGCCAGCAGTGAAGGTTCTAGCGGATACAATGAGCAGTTCTTC. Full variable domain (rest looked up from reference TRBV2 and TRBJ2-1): EPEVTQTPSHQVTQMGQEVILRCVPISNHLYFYWYRQILGQKVEFLVSFYNNEISEKSEIFDDQFSVERPDGSNFTLKIRSTKLEDSAMYFCASSEGSSGYNEQFFGPGTRLTVL.

The CDR3 sequence: CASSEWDSNTGELFF. CDR3 in DNA: TGTGCCAGCAGTGAATGGGACAGCAACACCGGGGAGCTGTTTTTT. The chain joins TRBV6-1 to TRBJ2-2; 7 nucleotides line up with TRBD1. CDR3 length: 15 residues. V lost 2 bases to trimming and J lost 2 bases; unmatched junction nucleotides: 2. Germline V CDR1 and CDR2: MNHNS, SASEGT.

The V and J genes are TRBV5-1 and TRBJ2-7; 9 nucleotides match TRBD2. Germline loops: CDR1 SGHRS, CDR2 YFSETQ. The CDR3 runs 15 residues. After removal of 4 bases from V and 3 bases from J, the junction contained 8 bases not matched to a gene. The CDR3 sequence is CASSETRAGGYEQYF. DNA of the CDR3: TGCGCCAGCAGCGAAACTAGAGCGGGAGGCTACGAGCAGTACTTC.

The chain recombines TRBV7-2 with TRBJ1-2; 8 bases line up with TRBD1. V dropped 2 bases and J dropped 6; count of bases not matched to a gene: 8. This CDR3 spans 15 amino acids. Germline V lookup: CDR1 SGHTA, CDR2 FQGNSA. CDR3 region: CASSLLQGQVDGYTF. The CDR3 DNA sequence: TGTGCCAGCAGCTTATTACAGGGACAGGTCGATGGCTACACCTTC.